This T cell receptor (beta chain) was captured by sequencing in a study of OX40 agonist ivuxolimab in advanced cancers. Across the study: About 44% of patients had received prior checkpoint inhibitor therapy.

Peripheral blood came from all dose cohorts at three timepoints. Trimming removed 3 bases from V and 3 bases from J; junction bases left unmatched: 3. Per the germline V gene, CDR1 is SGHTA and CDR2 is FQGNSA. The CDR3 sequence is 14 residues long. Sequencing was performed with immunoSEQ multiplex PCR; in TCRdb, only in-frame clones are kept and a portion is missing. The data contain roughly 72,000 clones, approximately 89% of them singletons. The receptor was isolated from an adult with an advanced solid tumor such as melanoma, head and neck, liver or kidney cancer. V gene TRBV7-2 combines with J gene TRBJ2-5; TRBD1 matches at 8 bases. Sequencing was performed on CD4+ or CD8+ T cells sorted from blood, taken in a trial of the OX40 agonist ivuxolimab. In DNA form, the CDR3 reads TGTGCCAGCAGCTTCCGGACAGGGAAAGAGACCCAGTACTTC. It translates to CASSFRTGKETQYF.